This is a list of T cell receptor beta chains from one sample in a study of lymphopenia after photon versus proton radiotherapy. Sequencing was performed with immunoSEQ multiplex PCR; in TCRdb, only in-frame clones are kept and a portion is missing. There are approximately 35,000 clones in the sample; 90% occur only once, and approximately 6.8% lies in the top ten. The sequencing used peripheral blood, collected from a patient treated with photon-based radiotherapy. The source of these receptors is a woman between 45 and 65 years old with pancreatic cancer. Both conserved end residues are trimmed from each CDR3.

V: TRBV5-1
J: TRBJ2-7
length: 13
CDR3: ASSGGQGVSYEQY

V: TRBV4-3
J: TRBJ1-2
length: 16
CDR3: ASSQVVRRRPLNYGYT

V: TRBV7-6
J: TRBJ1-2
length: 9
CDR3: AIGQGNGYT

V: TRBV28
J: TRBJ1-5
length: 16
CDR3: ASNGYNSLFAIYQPQH

V: TRBV27
J: TRBJ2-7
length: 14
CDR3: ASSLFPGRVRHEQY

V: TRBV5-6
J: TRBJ2-5
length: 12
CDR3: ASSLSRVEETQY

V: TRBV28
J: TRBJ1-1
length: 12
CDR3: ASRPGGSRAEAF

V: TRBV4-3
J: TRBJ2-1
length: 14
CDR3: ASSQADRLLENEQF

V: TRBV28
J: TRBJ1-2
length: 13
CDR3: ASSLSRGPLLGYT

V: TRBV30
J: TRBJ2-7
length: 10
CDR3: AWSSGSYEQY

V: TRBV19
J: TRBJ2-7
length: 13
CDR3: ASSEHRTGTYEQY

V: TRBV28
J: TRBJ1-3
length: 12
CDR3: ASWRVNSGNTIY

V: TRBV7-2
J: TRBJ2-5
length: 15
CDR3: ASSLATSGRDQETQY

V: TRBV4-3
J: TRBJ1-5
length: 11
CDR3: ASSQQGEQPQH

V: TRBV5-4
J: TRBJ2-7
length: 15
CDR3: ASSLPKPGLVTHEQY

V: TRBV30
J: TRBJ1-2
length: 11
CDR3: AWSGDRAGGYT

V: TRBV5-1
J: TRBJ2-7
length: 13
CDR3: ASSLVGQGADEQY

V: TRBV7-2
J: TRBJ2-1
length: 17
CDR3: ASSLDPAAGRGKRNEQF

V: TRBV4-2
J: TRBJ2-7
length: 13
CDR3: ASSQEMDGPYEQY

V: TRBV6-1
J: TRBJ2-7
length: 9
CDR3: ASTGFGEQY

V: TRBV27
J: TRBJ1-2
length: 13
CDR3: ASSPHDYPGGGYT

V: TRBV6-6
J: TRBJ2-7
length: 13
CDR3: ASSGRRTGVGEQY

V: TRBV28
J: TRBJ2-6
length: 15
CDR3: ASSLYAVTSGANVLT

V: TRBV7-8
J: TRBJ2-2
length: 13
CDR3: ASTPTGGLTGELF

V: TRBV2
J: TRBJ1-2
length: 11
CDR3: ASSLYSFYGYT

V: TRBV27
J: TRBJ1-1
length: 13
CDR3: ASSRNNPGDTEAF

V: TRBV5-4
J: TRBJ1-1
length: 12
CDR3: ASSTFQDRVRAF

V: TRBV6-1
J: TRBJ1-2
length: 9
CDR3: ASRELYGYT

V: TRBV19
J: TRBJ1-2
length: 10
CDR3: ASQTGGNGYT